This TCR beta chain derives from a study of T-cell reconstitution after alpha-beta-depleted transplantation in children. General observations from the study: As was reported, about two months after transplant, alpha-beta T cells came from several hundred expanded graft clones.

Preparation of the TCRbeta library used unique molecular identifiers. One entry per CDR3 protein, called by TCRdb with MiXCR from the PCR reads. The repertoire includes 440,000 or so distinct CDR3 sequences, around two fifths of them detected once, and around a quarter sits in the top ten. This clonotype was detected once. Its antigen is unidentified. CDR1 is ENHRY, CDR2 SYGVKD, per germline. Trimming left V 6 bases short and J 4 bases short, with 12 bases between. This CDR3 region has 13 residues. The chain carries TRBV10-3 and TRBJ2-5; perhaps TRBD2 as D (5 bases). This sequence originates from a girl aged 2 to 10 with aplastic anemia, due to receive a stem cell transplant. The source was PBMCs, collected before TCRalphabeta/CD19-depleted stem cell transplant. CDR3 sequence (DNA): TGTGCCATCAGGAACCAAGAGGGAGAGACCCAGTACTTC. Protein: CAIRNQEGETQYF.